This entry features one TCR beta chain sequence. Its antigen is still unknown. Base qualities are not provided; no much larger clone lies one nucleotide away. Per the germline V gene, ENHRY is the CDR1 and SYGVKD is the CDR2. Trimming at the junction amounts to 7 bases on V and 4 bases on J, and the germline ends lie 8 bases apart. The CDR3 goes from the cysteine to the phenylalanine over 13 residues. Left in the record is the CDR3 DNA by itself, 39 bases read in frame from the first base. The data stem from a study of human T cells and chemical hapten exposure (dated by TCRdb to 2020 to 2022). Regarding the study in general: For sensitization, 2% DPC in acetone was applied to a roughly 2 cm by roughly 2 cm area of upper inner arm skin. For TCR sequencing, blood came from twenty-nine alopecia patients at anywhere from one to four time points (pre-sensitization, 2, 6 and 24 weeks). Patch testing was done on the upper back using Finn chambers containing 0.01% DPC, and results were scored after 6 days according to International Contact Dermatitis Research Group standards. This study followed changes in the peripheral blood TCR repertoire in vivo during primary and secondary sensitization of alopecia patients to the hapten diphenylcyclopropenone (DPC). Most of the patients in the cohort were female, and the cohort covered alopecia areata with under or over 50% scalp involvement, alopecia totalis and alopecia universalis. Blood samples were taken from patients before sensitization (week 0) and then at 2, 6 and about 24 weeks after DPC sensitization. Libraries were pooled for sequencing, and per-sample TCR yields varied mainly because of small differences in library volumes within the pool. Weekly therapeutic DPC doses were additionally applied to the scalp of patients throughout the roughly 23-week study period.

Results the study describes overall, beyond this receptor: All patients had alopecia, a presumed autoimmune disease, so their immune response might differ from that of healthy individuals. Expanded TCRs formed significantly more large CDR3 similarity clusters than pre-sensitization or healthy control sets, consistent with antigen-driven responses. Patch test score was positively correlated with the number of PT1 expanded TCRs, with significance at thresholds 8, 16 and 32 but not at 4. Repeated subsampling changed both the strength of the expansion versus patch-test correlation and the threshold at which that correlation became significant. DPC sensitization did not change the number of TCRs with a frequency above 1 in 1000, and there was no evidence of changes in global repertoire structure.

In light of the paper, this sample's time point label describes: patch test 1, 2 weeks after DPC sensitization. The sample's treatment or condition label is to be understood as: therapeutic diphenylcyclopropenone sensitization with weekly scalp DPC. Blood at each patch-test visit was drawn before the patch test was applied. To be eligible, patients had to be aged 18 to 70, diagnosed with alopecia and judged suitable for DPC therapy, while pregnant patients were excluded. Total RNA was isolated from unfractionated whole blood collected in Tempus Blood RNA tubes. The library relied on RACE. For sequencing, a NextSeq 500 was employed. Library preparation attached unique molecular identifiers to individual cDNA molecules for quantitative, reproducible TCR counting. Each blood RNA sample was used to sequence both TCR alpha and TCR beta chains. Per the source publication's procedure: A median of around 100,000 TCRs per sample was observed, with a range of about 23,224 to 750,000. V, J and CDR3 annotation of the TCR reads was performed with the Decombinator software suite. To make PS versus PT1 abundance plots, every sample was subsampled to the same number of TCRs (28,000). Expanded TCRs were defined as absent before sensitization and observed at least eight times at the 2-week time point. Using fastp at Q25 and MiXCR, TCRdb reprocessed the public reads and kept productive beta chains. One record per CDR3 amino acid sequence lists the most common genes and DNA. These V and J calls originate from TCRdb's pipeline instead of the authors' own analysis. The table for this sample lists 300,000 to 450,000 distinct CDR3 sequences; around 4.8% of them were counted only once. The ten largest make up under 2.5% of the sample.

The starting material was whole blood, obtained in connection with sensitization to the hapten diphenylcyclopropenone (DPC). Here the chain combines TRBV10-3 and TRBJ2-6, with the D gene not clear enough to name. The TCR comes from a woman between 50 and 59 years old with alopecia areata. Some clones in this sample may be carry-over from other donors' samples. The CDR3 loop reads CAIMVLGANVLTF. The nucleotide sequence is TGTGCCATCATGGTTTTGGGGGCCAACGTCCTGACTTTC.